Below are 18 T cell receptor beta chains sequenced from a single sample in a study of glioma-infiltrating T cells after dendritic cell vaccination (dated by TCRdb to 2016 to 2017). To prepare the library, the immunoSEQ multiplex PCR assay was applied. TCRdb stores this immuneACCESS table with in-frame sequences only. Part of the clones is absent; in the studies checked, under half of the shortfall reflects unresolved V genes, and no reason is known for the rest. The sample table records 93,000 or so clones; 75% to 85% of these occur just once. The leading ten clones occupy approximately 12% of the sample. Sequences were derived from blood, sampled before dendritic cell vaccination. Receptors were obtained from a human donor with glioblastoma.

The gene calls are TRBV27 and TRBJ2-1; TRBD1 matches 9 bases. Germline V gene data show CDR1 as MNHEY and CDR2 as SMNVEV (reference sequence). V gave up 6 bases and J gave up 3 bases; unmatched junction bases: 6. This CDR3 region has 15 residues. The CDR3 region is CASSYRDRVYNEQFF. CDR3 nucleotides: TGTGCCAGCAGCTACCGGGACAGGGTCTACAATGAGCAGTTCTTC.

Written as DNA, the CDR3 is TGTGCCAGCAGTGAAGCGGCGGCATACAATGAGCAGTTCTTC. Translating gives CASSEAAAYNEQFF. The rearrangement links TRBV2 to TRBJ2-1; unclear D gene. Germline V gives CDR1 SNHLY, CDR2 FYNNEI. CDR3 length equals 14 residues. Between the trimmed V and J ends, which lost 0 bases and 4 bases, there was a span of 7 bases.

The chain links TRBV7-2 to TRBJ1-2; possibly TRBD1 for D (5 bases). Germline V gene lookup returns CDR1 SGHTA and CDR2 FQGNSA. The length of the CDR3 is 14 residues. Trimming cost V 5 bases and J 5 bases, with 15 bases left between them. In nucleotides, the CDR3 is TGTGCCAGCAGCATTCAGGGTCCCTCGTATGGCTACACCTTC. It encodes CASSIQGPSYGYTF.

The V gene is TRBV7-9, the J gene TRBJ1-5; TRBD1 matches 7 bases. This CDR3 has 12 amino acids. The germline CDR1 and CDR2 sequences are SEHNR and FQNEAQ (reference sequence). The V segment lost 11 bases and the J segment 5 bases; nucleotides outside the gene matches: 6. The DNA for the CDR3 is TGTGCCGGGAGAACAGGGGATCAGCCCCAGCATTTT. It translates to CAGRTGDQPQHF.

The V and J genes are TRBV5-4 and TRBJ2-7; 9 bases align to TRBD2. The CDR3 consists of 16 residues. V lost 4 bases and J lost 4; bases outside the gene matches: 12. CDR1 and CDR2 from the germline V gene are SGHNT and YYREEE (reference sequence). CDR3 in DNA: TGTGCCAGCAGCCCGGGGAGGGGTAGCGGGGGATACGAGCAGTACTTC. This codes for CASSPGRGSGGYEQYF.

The V call is TRBV9, the J call TRBJ2-3; 9 bases map to TRBD2. This CDR3 comprises 17 residues. CDR1 SGDLS and CDR2 YYNGEE come from the germline V gene. V shed 0 bases and J 5 bases; nucleotides not matched to a gene: 10. As DNA, the CDR3 is TGTGCCAGCAGCGTAGGGGGAGCGGGGGGTCTTCGAGATACGCAGTATTTT. Its protein product is CASSVGGAGGLRDTQYF.

This chain connects TRBV4-2 to TRBJ2-1, with D perhaps TRBD2 (6 bases). With 4 bases removed from V and 6 bases from J, the gap between germline ends came to 13 bases. The CDR3 covers 14 residues. Germline CDR1 is LGHNA and CDR2 is YNFKEQ. CDR3 amino acids: CASSPVPAGNEQFF. CDR3 nucleotide sequence: TGTGCCAGCAGCCCTGTGCCAGCGGGCAATGAGCAGTTCTTC.

This chain connects TRBV11-3 to TRBJ1-1, with D possibly matching TRBD1 (6 bases). The CDR3 length is 15 residues. Germline V gene data show CDR1 as SGHNT and CDR2 as YENEEA. The V end lost 6 bases, the J end lost 4 bases, and 18 bases lay between the germline ends. DNA of the CDR3: TGTGCCAGCAGTCCGGTCGGGGGGCGGTTCACTGAAGCTTTCTTT. Protein product: CASSPVGGRFTEAFF.

The chain couples TRBV4-1 to TRBJ2-2, with 7 bases matching TRBD1. V lost 0 bases to trimming and J lost 7 bases; unmatched junction nucleotides: 5. This CDR3 is 15 amino acids long. Germline V gene sequence: CDR1 MGHRA, CDR2 YSYEKL. The CDR3 here is CASSQDRDSSGELFF. In DNA form, the CDR3 reads TGCGCCAGCAGCCAAGACCGGGACAGTAGCGGGGAGCTGTTTTTT.

This sequence joins TRBV4-1 and TRBJ1-2; TRBD1 is a possible D gene (5 bases). V was shortened by 6 bases and J by 8 bases, with 16 bases between the two germline ends. The germline V gene encodes CDR1 MGHRA and CDR2 YSYEKL. The CDR3 spans 13 residues. The CDR3 DNA reads TGCGCCAGCAGGGACACCGCCAAAGGAGGCTACACCTTC. This codes for CASRDTAKGGYTF.

The V gene is TRBV7-6, the J gene TRBJ1-3, with D possibly being TRBD1 (6 bases). CDR3 length: 15 amino acids. Trimming stripped 4 bases from V and 0 bases from J, with 10 bases between. CDR1 is SGHVS and CDR2 is FNYEAQ in the germline V gene. The CDR3, as DNA: TGTGCCAGCAGCTCCCCGGGACACTCTGGAAACACCATATATTTT. Translation: CASSSPGHSGNTIYF.

The V call is TRBV7-2, the J call TRBJ2-5; 8 nucleotides align to TRBD2. The germline V gene encodes CDR1 SGHTA and CDR2 FQGNSA. The CDR3 has 16 residues. V lost 1 base, J lost 4 bases, and 8 bases stayed unmatched. For the CDR3, the DNA is TGTGCCAGCAGCTTAGGACGGGGGGGCCACTCAGAGACCCAGTACTTC. Translation gives CASSLGRGGHSETQYF.

The gene calls are TRBV4-3 and TRBJ1-6; 12 bases align to TRBD1. V shed 3 bases, J shed 10 bases, and the junction held 4 bases outside the gene matches. Germline V CDR1 and CDR2: LGHNA, YSLEER. CDR3 length: 15 amino acids. CDR3 in amino acids: CASSHGTGGDSPLHF. The CDR3 DNA follows: TGCGCCAGCAGCCATGGGACAGGGGGCGACTCACCCCTCCACTTT.

This clone was detected a few times. The chain has TRBV7-9 and TRBJ2-3; D is uncertain. This CDR3 is built from 15 residues. Germline CDR1 SEHNR, CDR2 FQNEAQ (reference sequence). The ends were cut back, 5 bases at V and 4 bases at J, with 16 bases in the middle. CDR3 sequence: CASSPFISNSDTQYF. Written as DNA, the CDR3 is TGTGCCAGCAGCCCATTCATTAGTAATTCAGATACGCAGTATTTT.

This clone was detected only a few times. This rearrangement joins TRBV28 to TRBJ1-1; the match to TRBD1 covers 9 bases. The junction had 15 bases not matched to a gene; V was cut back by 11 bases and J by 11 bases. This CDR3 spans 13 amino acids. Germline CDR1 reads MDHEN; CDR2 reads SYDVKM. CDR3 in DNA: TGTGCCGGGGCCTCCGGGACAGGGATTGGGGCTTTCTTT. As protein: CAGASGTGIGAFF.

This chain joins TRBV6-1 and TRBJ2-1; 11 bases map to TRBD1. The CDR3 spans 14 residues. V shed 6 bases and J 8 bases; nucleotides not matched to a gene: 6. CDR1 MNHNS and CDR2 SASEGT come from the germline V gene. In nucleotides, the CDR3 is TGTGCCAGCAGACGGACAGGGGGCTTGGATGAGCAGTTCTTC. It codes for CASRRTGGLDEQFF.

The chain links TRBV6-5 to TRBJ1-1; 8 nucleotides agree with TRBD1. Per germline, CDR1 MNHEY and CDR2 SVGAGI. J gave up 6 bases and V 6 bases, and 9 bases lay outside the gene matches. The CDR3 length is 14 residues. The CDR3 sequence: CASSPPTGGPEAFF. CDR3 DNA: TGTGCCAGCAGCCCCCCCACAGGGGGGCCTGAAGCTTTCTTT.

The chain uses TRBV4-1 and TRBJ1-3; D ambiguous. The CDR3 has 13 amino acids. Germline V CDR1 and CDR2: MGHRA, YSYEKL. V was cut by 1 base and J by 8 bases, with 9 bases left in between. The CDR3 region is CASSQGGSDTIYF. Written as DNA, the CDR3 is TGCGCCAGCAGCCAAGGAGGGAGTGACACCATATATTTT.